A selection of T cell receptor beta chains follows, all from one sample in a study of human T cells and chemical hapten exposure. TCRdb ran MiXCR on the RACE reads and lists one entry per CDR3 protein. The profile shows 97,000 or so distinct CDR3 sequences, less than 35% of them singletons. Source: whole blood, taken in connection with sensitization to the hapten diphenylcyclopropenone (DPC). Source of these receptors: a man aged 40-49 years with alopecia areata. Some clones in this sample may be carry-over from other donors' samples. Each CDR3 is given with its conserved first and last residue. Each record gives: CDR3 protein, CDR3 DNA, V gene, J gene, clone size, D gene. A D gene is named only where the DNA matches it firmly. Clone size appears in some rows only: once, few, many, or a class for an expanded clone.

cdr3_aa: CASSPYFGLAGNYEQYF
cdr3_nt: TGTGCCAGCAGTCCATACTTCGGACTAGCGGGAAACTACGAGCAGTACTTC
v_call: TRBV12-3/TRBV12-4
j_call: TRBJ2-7
clone_size: few
d_call: TRBD2

cdr3_aa: CASSPTGGFGQPQHF
cdr3_nt: TGTGCCAGCAGTCCTACAGGGGGATTTGGGCAGCCCCAGCATTTT
v_call: TRBV9
j_call: TRBJ1-5
clone_size: .
d_call: TRBD1

cdr3_aa: CSGSESTDTQYF
cdr3_nt: TGCAGCGGGAGTGAAAGCACAGATACGCAGTATTTT
v_call: TRBV29-1
j_call: TRBJ2-3
clone_size: medium-sized
d_call: .

cdr3_aa: CASSTGSNTEAFF
cdr3_nt: TGTGCCAGCAGCACAGGGTCGAACACTGAAGCTTTCTTT
v_call: TRBV12-3/TRBV12-4
j_call: TRBJ1-1
clone_size: .
d_call: .

cdr3_aa: CASSLIYEQYF
cdr3_nt: TGTGCCAGCAGCTTGATTTACGAGCAGTACTTC
v_call: TRBV5-5
j_call: TRBJ2-7
clone_size: few
d_call: .

cdr3_aa: CASKAGSSTDEQFF
cdr3_nt: TGCGCCAGCAAGGCAGGGTCCTCTACGGATGAGCAGTTCTTC
v_call: TRBV5-1
j_call: TRBJ2-1
clone_size: .
d_call: .

cdr3_aa: CASSYSGRGNEQFF
cdr3_nt: TGTGCCAGCAGTTACAGCGGGAGAGGGAATGAGCAGTTCTTC
v_call: TRBV6-2/TRBV6-3
j_call: TRBJ2-1
clone_size: .
d_call: TRBD2

cdr3_aa: CASSPGGVQDNEQFF
cdr3_nt: TGTGCCAGCAGCCCAGGTGGAGTCCAAGACAATGAGCAGTTCTTC
v_call: TRBV7-9
j_call: TRBJ2-1
clone_size: .
d_call: .

cdr3_aa: CASRTDRGGRGGYTF
cdr3_nt: TGTGCCAGCAGAACGGACAGGGGAGGTCGCGGTGGCTACACCTTC
v_call: TRBV12-3/TRBV12-4
j_call: TRBJ1-2
clone_size: few
d_call: TRBD1

cdr3_aa: CATSRTPGTGADTQYF
cdr3_nt: TGTGCCACCAGCAGAACTCCCGGGACAGGGGCCGATACGCAGTATTTT
v_call: TRBV15
j_call: TRBJ2-3
clone_size: few
d_call: TRBD1

cdr3_aa: CASSRTSGRAPNEQYF
cdr3_nt: TGTGCCAGCAGTCGAACTAGCGGGAGGGCCCCGAACGAGCAGTACTTC
v_call: TRBV6-6
j_call: TRBJ2-7
clone_size: .
d_call: TRBD2

cdr3_aa: CASSTGVLRTGELFF
cdr3_nt: TGTGCCAGCAGCACAGGGGTCTTGCGCACCGGGGAGCTGTTTTTT
v_call: TRBV12-3/TRBV12-4
j_call: TRBJ2-2
clone_size: .
d_call: TRBD1

cdr3_aa: CASSGFDRVTEAFF
cdr3_nt: TGTGCCAGCTCAGGATTCGACAGGGTCACTGAAGCTTTCTTT
v_call: TRBV18
j_call: TRBJ1-1
clone_size: .
d_call: TRBD1

cdr3_aa: CASSPRTSGTGEQFF
cdr3_nt: TGTGCCAGCAGCCCCCGGACTAGCGGGACTGGTGAGCAGTTCTTC
v_call: TRBV7-2
j_call: TRBJ2-1
clone_size: few
d_call: TRBD2

cdr3_aa: CASSFVRGRGNVLTF
cdr3_nt: TGTGCCAGCAGTTTCGTTCGGGGAAGGGGGAACGTCCTGACTTTC
v_call: TRBV12-3/TRBV12-4
j_call: TRBJ2-6
clone_size: few
d_call: .

cdr3_aa: CATSEGDRLSDTQYF
cdr3_nt: TGTGCCACCAGTGAGGGGGACAGGTTGTCAGATACGCAGTATTTT
v_call: TRBV24-1
j_call: TRBJ2-3
clone_size: once
d_call: TRBD1